These 5 T cell receptor beta chains were sequenced from one sample in a study of long-term antiretroviral therapy in people with HIV. At the survey level, the v3.0 immunoSEQ assay was run. Data came from immunoSEQ multiplex PCR; TCRdb stores just in-frame clones and leaves some out. In the table there are some 17,000 clones, roughly 80% of which are singletons. The sequences come from unsorted PBMCs, collected 2.1 years before starting antiretroviral therapy. Receptors originate from a man aged 25-45 years with HIV.

This clone was observed a single time. The V and J genes are TRBV14 and TRBJ2-5; D is unresolved. Per germline, CDR1 SGHDN and CDR2 FVKESK. Trimming removed 3 bases at V and 7 bases at J, with 12 bases between. The CDR3 loop spans 13 amino acids. This CDR3 reads CASSHDLGGTQYF. Here the CDR3 DNA reads TGTGCCAGCAGCCACGACTTGGGTGGGACCCAGTACTTC.

V and J are TRBV7-9 and TRBJ1-2; D gene ambiguous. Trimming stripped 0 bases from V and 4 bases from J, with 9 bases between. The CDR3 loop spans 14 amino acids. Germline CDR1 is SEHNR and CDR2 is FQNEAQ (reference sequence). The CDR3 nucleotides read TGTGCCAGCAGCTTAGCGGAGGTCACCTATGGCTACACCTTC. Translation gives CASSLAEVTYGYTF.

In its sample, this clone was seen a few times. The rearrangement joins TRBV7-8 to TRBJ1-2; D is undetermined. This CDR3 contains 11 residues. Germline loops: CDR1 SGHVS, CDR2 FQNEAQ. V was trimmed by 1 base and J by 9 bases, leaving 6 bases between them. The CDR3 spells CASSLEDSYTF. In DNA form, the CDR3 reads TGTGCCAGCAGCTTAGAAGATAGCTACACCTTC.

This clone was counted once. V gene TRBV10-2 combines with J gene TRBJ1-1; no clear D gene. CDR3 length: 14 amino acids. Per germline, CDR1 WSHSY and CDR2 SAAADI. V shed 4 bases and J shed 4 bases, with 13 bases lying between them. CDR3 nucleotides: TGCGCCAGCAGTGGAAATCAGAAGGGCACTGAAGCTTTCTTT. This codes for CASSGNQKGTEAFF.

J is TRBJ1-5 and V is TRBV2, with 11 bases aligning to TRBD1. The CDR3 spans 15 residues. V shed 8 bases and J 6 bases; nucleotides not matched to a gene: 9. In germline, CDR1 is SNHLY, CDR2 FYNNEI. For the CDR3, the DNA is TGTGCCAGCGGTACTTGGACAGGGGGCTTTCAGCCCCAGCATTTT. This encodes CASGTWTGGFQPQHF.